This T cell receptor beta chain comes out of a study of glioma-infiltrating T cells (dated by TCRdb to about 2016). Study-level background: Low-grade gliomas were WHO grade II oligodendrogliomas or astrocytomas, and glioblastomas were WHO grade IV tumors sampled at initial rather than recurrent diagnosis. To measure divergence between tissue and blood T-cell populations, each tissue-infiltrating repertoire was compared with the peripheral blood repertoire of the same patient. Blood libraries targeted roughly 4- to 10-fold sequencing coverage of 750,000 to 1,000,000 peripheral T cells. The paired cohort was made up of three low-grade glioma patients, several primary glioblastoma patients and three non-glioma patients who contributed non-neoplastic brain tissue. Glioma patients received dexamethasone for six or fewer days before surgery. The study sequenced TCR alpha- and beta-chain repertoires from glioma tissue, from non-neoplastic brain tissue and from matched peripheral blood mononuclear cells. Results the study describes overall, beyond this receptor: A signature set of shared blood CDR3 motifs marked patients with low tissue-blood divergence and was depleted in highly divergent patients. VJ-independent divergence between tissue and blood was found to be below expectation in non-neoplastic patients but above expectation in all gliomas, particularly low-grade gliomas. Group comparisons were based on small numbers of patients: three non-neoplastic, three low-grade glioma and roughly eight glioblastoma patients. Very few CDR3 sequences were found to be shared between tissue and blood, and this scarcity was attributed to high CDR3 diversity and limited sampling.

The junction carries 12 bases between V and J, which are trimmed by 1 base and 5 bases respectively. For CDR1 and CDR2, the germline V gene (reference sequence) lists LNHNV and YYDKDF. Measured from the cysteine to the phenylalanine, the CDR3 is 15 residues long. The DNA shown is the 45-base CDR3, in frame from base 1. The iRepertoire nested amplicon-rescue multiplex PCR (arm-PCR) platform was used to amplify TCR alpha and beta CDR3 regions from RNA. The input for one-step reverse transcription and amplification was 100-400 ng of either tissue mRNA or PBMC total RNA. Following bead purification, Illumina adapters were added by a secondary multiplex PCR, and the libraries were gel-purified between 200 and 400 bp. Libraries carried internal 6-nucleotide barcodes used for demultiplexing. Sequencing of the libraries was done on an Illumina MiSeq using 2x220 or 2x250 nucleotide paired-end reads. As for how the authors treated the data: FLASH 1.2.11 was used to merge paired reads, and BWA-MEM then aligned the reads to the GRCh37 human genome before TRA and TRB reads were extracted. V and J assignment used an IMGT-derived reference of cassette sequences and CDR3 motifs that included pseudogenes. Reads were translated in three frames, and productive CDR3s were defined as those with a C...FGXG motif and no stop codons. A clonotype was defined as a unique combination of a V-J cassette pair and a CDR3 amino acid sequence. Hamming distance filtering was applied to reads, with thresholds set by the sequence error rate of each sample in mapped regions. The public reads were reanalyzed by TCRdb: fastp trimming at Q25, MiXCR alignment, in-frame beta chains only. Rows with one shared CDR3 protein collapse into an entry with the most common genes and DNA. These V and J calls derive from TCRdb rather than the authors' analysis. Across this sample there are approximately 400,000 distinct CDR3 sequences, with about 40% seen only once. The top ten clonotypes cover 12% of the sample.

Immediately after resection, surgical brain or tumor specimens were cryofrozen in liquid nitrogen, with peripheral blood cells collected concurrently. This clonotype occurred many times. Which antigen it targets is not known. Base qualities are missing; no much larger clone stands one base away. This sequence was found in a human donor with low-grade glioma or glioblastoma, undergoing nonglioma brain surgery, or in good health (not recorded which). Sample: glioma tissue, nonneoplastic brain tissue, or PBMCs (not recorded which). The rearranged chain carries TRBV15 and TRBJ1-5; TRBD1 is a possible D gene, resting on 6 matching bases. The CDR3 here reads CATSRAWDIDQPQHF. The DNA is as follows: TGTGCCACCAGCAGAGCATGGGACATTGATCAGCCCCAGCATTTT.